Included here is one TCR beta chain sequence, with context. Its antigen is unknown. PCRs each included synthetic TCR analog templates spiked in. TCRdb keeps only in-frame clones here, not all; method: immunoSEQ multiplex PCR. The data show roughly 63,000 clones, roughly 79% seen once. Regarding time point: pretreatment peripheral blood. The data were taken from a study of PD-L1 blockade in urothelial cancer. Whole-study context: Starting in the mid-2010s, patients were given atezolizumab (1,200 mg intravenously every 3 weeks). Samples came from 3 weeks, at the second dose, and 6 weeks into treatment.

V gave up 5 bases and J gave up 5 bases, with 12 bases separating them. The CDR3 is 14 amino acids. CDR1 and CDR2 from the germline V gene are MNHEY and SVGAGI. Regarding the study as a whole: Sub-median blood TCR clonality before treatment predicted longer survival.

This receptor was identified in a man between 65 and 85 years old with urothelial cancer. The chain recombines TRBV6-5 with TRBJ2-2, with D possibly matching TRBD1 (6 bases). Sequences were derived from PBMCs, sampled around atezolizumab (anti-PD-L1) treatment. CDR3 sequence (DNA): TGTGCCAGCAGTAAAAACAGGGTAACCGGGGAGCTGTTTTTT. Protein: CASSKNRVTGELFF.